The 6 T cell receptor beta chains below come from one sample, sequenced in a study of T cells in Graves' hyperthyroidism and ophthalmopathy (dated by TCRdb to the late 2010s). Libraries were made using multiplex PCR. TCRdb names Illumina HiSeq 2000 as the instrument used. Amplification of TCR beta CDR3 regions was carried out from RNA transcripts. The TCR CDR3 was subjected to a first round of RT-PCR using the HTBI primer set and the Qiagen OneStep RT-PCR kit. TCRdb handled the public reads itself, with Q25 trimming in fastp and clone calling in MiXCR, and kept productive beta chains. Every CDR3 protein is listed once, alongside the most common genes and DNA of its rows. Recorded for this sample are fewer than 250,000 distinct CDR3 sequences; 15% to 20% of them occurred a single time. Approximately 50% of the sample belongs to the ten largest clones. Sequencing was carried out using blood. These receptors were taken from a man aged 50 to 59 with Graves' hyperthyroidism.

This clonotype was observed at least ten times. V usage is TRBV3-1 and J usage is TRBJ2-1, with D possibly TRBD2 on 6 matching bases. The CDR3 is made up of 14 amino acids. CDR1 and CDR2 from the germline V gene are LGHDT and YNNKEL (reference sequence). V lost 1 base, J lost 9 bases, and 13 bases lay in between. CDR3 DNA sequence: TGTGCCAGCAGCCAAGGGACTAAAAGTGTTGAGCAGTTCTTC. It specifies CASSQGTKSVEQFF.

The chain combines TRBV6-1 with TRBJ2-7, with D hard to call. The CDR3 spans 12 residues. Per germline, CDR1 MNHNS and CDR2 SASEGT. The V gene lost 4 bases and the J gene lost 3 bases, with 7 bases spanning the gap. CDR3 region: CASSAGFYEQYF. CDR3 DNA sequence: TGTGCCAGCAGTGCTGGGTTCTACGAGCAGTACTTC.

This clonotype was picked up a small number of times. The V and J genes are TRBV12-3 or TRBV12-4 and TRBJ2-5, with D uncertain. The CDR3 length is 12 residues. V was trimmed by 5 bases and J by 7 bases, leaving 11 bases between them. CDR3 amino acids: CASSNLSGTQYF. In DNA, the CDR3 is TGTGCCAGCAGTAATTTATCGGGGACCCAGTACTTC.

The V call is TRBV5-8, the J call TRBJ1-1; no clear D. Germline V gene data show CDR1 as SGHTS and CDR2 as YDEGEE. CDR3 length: 16 residues. V was trimmed by 0 bases and J by 6 bases, leaving 18 bases between them. In nucleotides, the CDR3 is TGTGCCAGCAGCTTGGGTTCGGGGAACATTCTTTCTGAAGCTTTCTTT. It encodes CASSLGSGNILSEAFF.

This clonotype was counted ten times or more. V gene TRBV19 combines with J gene TRBJ1-1; D uncertain. The CDR3 spans 13 residues. V lost 7 bases to trimming and J lost 0 bases, with 9 bases between them. Germline CDR1 LNHDA, CDR2 SQIVND (reference sequence). This chain's CDR3 is CASKEQMNTEAFF. The CDR3 DNA reads TGTGCCAGTAAAGAACAGATGAACACTGAAGCTTTCTTT.

This clonotype was seen at least ten times. V is TRBV7-2 and J is TRBJ1-5; D ambiguous. CDR3 length: 12 amino acids. Per the germline V gene, CDR1 is SGHTA and CDR2 is FQGNSA. The V end lost 2 bases, the J end lost 5 bases, and 4 bases lay between the germline ends. The CDR3 region is CASSLTDQPQHF. The CDR3 DNA reads TGTGCCAGCAGCTTAACGGATCAGCCCCAGCATTTT.